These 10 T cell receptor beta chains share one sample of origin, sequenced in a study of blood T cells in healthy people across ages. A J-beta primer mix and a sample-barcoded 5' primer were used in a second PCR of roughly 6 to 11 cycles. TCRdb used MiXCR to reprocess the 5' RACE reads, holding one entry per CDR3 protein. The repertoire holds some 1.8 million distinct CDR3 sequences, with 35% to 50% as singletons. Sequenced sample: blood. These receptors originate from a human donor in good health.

CDR3 sequence reads: CASTWGRGYEQYF. The CDR3 nucleotides read TGTGCCAGCACCTGGGGAAGGGGCTACGAGCAGTACTTC. The rearrangement uses TRBV7-8 and TRBJ2-5; a weak D match, TRBD1 (5 bases). The DNA end favors TRBJ2-7, so the J call may be wrong. The CDR3 is 13 amino acids. The germline V gene encodes CDR1 SGHVS and CDR2 FQNEAQ.

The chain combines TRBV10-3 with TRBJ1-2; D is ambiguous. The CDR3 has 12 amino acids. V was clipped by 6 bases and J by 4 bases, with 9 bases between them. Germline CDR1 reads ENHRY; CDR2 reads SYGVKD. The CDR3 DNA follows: TGTGCCATCAGCACCGACACCTATGGCTACACCTTC. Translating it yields CAISTDTYGYTF.

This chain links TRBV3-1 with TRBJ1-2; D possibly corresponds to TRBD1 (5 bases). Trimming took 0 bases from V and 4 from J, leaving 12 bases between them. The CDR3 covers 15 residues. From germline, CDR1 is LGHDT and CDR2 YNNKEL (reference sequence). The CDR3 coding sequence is TGTGCCAGCAGCCAAGAGACCCACAGGACCTATGGCTACACCTTC. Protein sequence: CASSQETHRTYGYTF.

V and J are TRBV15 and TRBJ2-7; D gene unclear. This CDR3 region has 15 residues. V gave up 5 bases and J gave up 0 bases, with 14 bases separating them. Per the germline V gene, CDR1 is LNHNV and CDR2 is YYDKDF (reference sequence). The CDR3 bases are TGTGCCACCAGCCTAGGACGGACCGACTCCTACGAGCAGTACTTC. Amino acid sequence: CATSLGRTDSYEQYF.

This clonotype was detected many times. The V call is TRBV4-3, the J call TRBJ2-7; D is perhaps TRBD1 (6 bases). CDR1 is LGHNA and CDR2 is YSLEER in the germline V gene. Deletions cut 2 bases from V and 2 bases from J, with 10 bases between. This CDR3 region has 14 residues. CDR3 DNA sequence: TGCGCCAGCAGCCAACTAACAGGGCCCTACGAGCAGTACTTC. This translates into CASSQLTGPYEQYF.

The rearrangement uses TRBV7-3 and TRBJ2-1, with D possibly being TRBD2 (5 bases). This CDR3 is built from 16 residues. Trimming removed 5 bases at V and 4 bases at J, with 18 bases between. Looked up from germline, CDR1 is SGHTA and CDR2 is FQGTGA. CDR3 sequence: CASSPRFQSGYNEQFF. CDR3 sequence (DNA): TGTGCCAGCAGCCCCCGGTTCCAATCGGGATACAATGAGCAGTTCTTC.

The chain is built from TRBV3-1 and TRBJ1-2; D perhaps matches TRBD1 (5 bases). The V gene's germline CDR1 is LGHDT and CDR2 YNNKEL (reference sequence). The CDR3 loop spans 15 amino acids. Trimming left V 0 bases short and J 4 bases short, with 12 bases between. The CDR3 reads CASSQDSTAPYGYTF. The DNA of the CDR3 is TGTGCCAGCAGCCAAGATTCGACAGCCCCCTATGGCTACACCTTC.

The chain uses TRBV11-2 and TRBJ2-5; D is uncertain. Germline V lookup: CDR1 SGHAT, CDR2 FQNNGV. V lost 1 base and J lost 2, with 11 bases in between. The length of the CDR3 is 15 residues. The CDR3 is CASSLALSRQETQYF. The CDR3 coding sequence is TGTGCCAGCAGCTTAGCATTGAGCAGGCAAGAGACCCAGTACTTC.

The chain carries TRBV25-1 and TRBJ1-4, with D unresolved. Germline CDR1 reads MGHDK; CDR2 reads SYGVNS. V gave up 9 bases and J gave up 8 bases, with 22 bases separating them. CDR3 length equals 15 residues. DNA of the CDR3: TGTGCCAGTACCGAACGTATAGGGCCAGGAGAAAAACTGTTTTTT. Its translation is CASTERIGPGEKLFF.

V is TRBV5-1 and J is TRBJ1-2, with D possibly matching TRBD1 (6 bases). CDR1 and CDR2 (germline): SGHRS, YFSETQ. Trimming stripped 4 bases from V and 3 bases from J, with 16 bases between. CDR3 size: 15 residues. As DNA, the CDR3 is TGCGCCAGCAGCGAAACAGGGTCGCAAGACTATGGCTACACCTTC. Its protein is CASSETGSQDYGYTF.